Shown below are 24 T cell receptor beta chains from a single sample sequenced in a study of OX40 agonist ivuxolimab in advanced cancers. Sequencing was performed with immunoSEQ multiplex PCR; in TCRdb, only in-frame clones are kept and a portion is missing. The table records about 68,000 clones, 70% to 90% of them present only once. The source was CD4+ or CD8+ T cells sorted from blood, collected in a trial of the OX40 agonist ivuxolimab. The receptor source for this set is an adult with an advanced solid tumor such as melanoma, head and neck, liver or kidney cancer.

This sequence joins TRBV7-8 and TRBJ1-6; 10 nucleotides line up with TRBD1. The trim removed 5 bases at V and 14 bases at J, leaving 9 bases unmatched. The CDR3 extends over 14 amino acids. Looked up from germline, CDR1 is SGHVS and CDR2 is FQNEAQ. CDR3 protein: CASSPGQGRLALHF. The DNA for the CDR3 is TGTGCCAGCAGCCCGGGACAGGGGAGGTTGGCCCTCCACTTT.

CDR3 nucleotides: TGTGCCAGCAGTTTAAGGCAAGGGATCTACGAGCAGTACTTC. This translates into CASSLRQGIYEQYF. J is TRBJ2-7 and V is TRBV27; D remains ambiguous. Germline V gives CDR1 MNHEY, CDR2 SMNVEV (reference sequence). V shed 2 bases and J shed 3 bases, with 11 bases lying between them. The CDR3 consists of 14 residues.

The V call is TRBV7-2, the J call TRBJ2-6, with 7 bases identical to TRBD1. This CDR3 region has 18 residues. The V gene's germline CDR1 is SGHTA and CDR2 FQGNSA. J gave up 4 bases and V 5 bases, and 14 bases lay outside the gene matches. DNA for the CDR3: TGTGCCAGCAGCCCACAGTCGGGACAGATTTTGGGGGCCAACGTCCTGACTTTC. Translation: CASSPQSGQILGANVLTF.

The J gene is TRBJ2-5, the V gene TRBV20-1; D is perhaps TRBD1 or TRBD2 (5 bases each). The CDR3 sequence is 11 residues long. Germline CDR1 and CDR2: DFQATT and SNEGSKA (reference sequence). CDR3 residues: CTGTFSETQYF. CDR3 DNA: TGCACCGGGACCTTCTCGGAGACCCAGTACTTC.

V gene TRBV28 combines with J gene TRBJ2-3; 9 nucleotides align to TRBD2. After removal of 7 bases from V and 8 bases from J, the junction contained 16 bases not matched to a gene. The CDR3 is 16 amino acids. The germline V gene encodes CDR1 MDHEN and CDR2 SYDVKM. CDR3 amino acids: CASIQSGLAGRSTQYF. The CDR3 region has the DNA TGTGCCAGCATTCAATCGGGGCTAGCGGGAAGGAGTACGCAGTATTTT.

The CDR3 loop is CASSPDGTGGEKLFF. In DNA form, the CDR3 reads TGCGCCAGCAGCCCGGACGGGACAGGGGGTGAAAAACTGTTTTTT. This chain joins TRBV5-1 and TRBJ1-4, with 11 bases fitting TRBD1. Per germline, CDR1 SGHRS and CDR2 YFSETQ. The CDR3 length is 15 residues. V was clipped by 4 bases and J by 7 bases; unmatched bases: 6.

The rearrangement joins TRBV23-1 to TRBJ2-4; D call uncertain. TRBV23-1 is labeled an ORF, and its function is uncertain. Trimming took 6 bases from V and 2 from J, leaving 8 bases between them. There are 13 residues in the CDR3. Here the CDR3 DNA reads TGCGCCAGCAGCGGAGAATCCAAAAACATTCAGTACTTC. Translating gives CASSGESKNIQYF.

J is TRBJ1-4 and V is TRBV10-3; possibly TRBD1 for D (6 bases). CDR1 is ENHRY and CDR2 is SYGVKD in the germline V gene. Trimming shortened V by 6 bases and J by 4 bases, and 15 bases separated the two germline ends. This CDR3 spans 15 amino acids. The CDR3 nucleotides are TGTGCCATCAGAACCAGGGACAACCTTAATGAAAAACTGTTTTTT. Amino acids: CAIRTRDNLNEKLFF.

The V call is TRBV28, the J call TRBJ2-3; 7 bases align to TRBD1. Trimming removed 2 bases from V and 6 bases from J; junction bases left unmatched: 8. The CDR3 is made up of 15 amino acids. From germline, CDR1 is MDHEN and CDR2 SYDVKM. DNA for the CDR3: TGTGCCAGCAGTTTAATACAGGGGAGAAAGGATACGCAGTATTTT. Encoded protein: CASSLIQGRKDTQYF.

This clone has only one observation. The chain joins TRBV19 to TRBJ2-3; 9 positions match TRBD1. Germline assignment: CDR1 LNHDA and CDR2 SQIVND (reference sequence). This CDR3 contains 15 residues. V lost 4 bases, J lost 1 base, and 3 bases stayed unmatched. In nucleotides, the CDR3 is TGTGCCAGTAGTACTTGGACAGGGGGCACAGATACGCAGTATTTT. Its protein is CASSTWTGGTDTQYF.

V is TRBV10-3 and J is TRBJ1-1; 10 nucleotides line up with TRBD1. CDR1 is ENHRY, CDR2 SYGVKD, per germline. V dropped 2 bases and J dropped 3; count of bases not matched to a gene: 3. The CDR3 has 15 amino acids. The CDR3 DNA reads TGTGCCATCAGTGAGCCGGGACAGGGGCACACTGAAGCTTTCTTT. This gives the protein CAISEPGQGHTEAFF.

The genes are TRBV4-2 and TRBJ1-3; D is ambiguous. The CDR3 totals 17 residues. V lost 0 bases, J lost 0 bases, and 12 bases lay in between. Per germline, CDR1 LGHNA and CDR2 YNFKEQ. Written as DNA, the CDR3 is TGTGCCAGCAGCCAAGATTCCCCCTCTTACTCTGGAAACACCATATATTTT. Translation: CASSQDSPSYSGNTIYF.

This clone appeared a single time. Different DNA sequences within this sample yield the same CDR3. V and J are TRBV7-9 and TRBJ2-1; 8 positions match TRBD2. The J segment lost 4 bases and the V segment lost 3 bases, leaving 5 bases of the junction unmatched. CDR3 size: 15 residues. Germline V gene data show CDR1 as SEHNR and CDR2 as FQNEAQ (reference sequence). CDR3 loop: CASSLLSGEYNEQFF. CDR3 nucleotides: TGTGCCAGCAGCTTGCTTAGCGGGGAGTACAATGAGCAGTTCTTC.

This chain joins TRBV29-1 and TRBJ2-7; D not certain. The germline V gene has CDR1 SQVTM and CDR2 ANQGSEA. Trimming shortened V by 4 bases and J by 0 bases, and 7 bases separated the two germline ends. CDR3 length: 12 amino acids. This chain's CDR3 is CSVGSGSYEQYF. DNA for the CDR3: TGCAGCGTTGGGTCAGGCTCCTACGAGCAGTACTTC.

V is TRBV28 and J is TRBJ1-1; D call uncertain. This CDR3 region has 14 residues. Trimming removed 8 bases at V and 0 bases at J, with 13 bases between. CDR1 and CDR2 from the germline V gene are MDHEN and SYDVKM. CDR3 DNA sequence: TGTGCCAGCGCGACCCGAACCGTGAACACTGAAGCTTTCTTT. This codes for CASATRTVNTEAFF.

A note on this clone: A junction boundary mismatches the germline segment, possibly from a read error. This sample also contains other DNA sequences that code for the same CDR3. The DNA for the CDR3 is TGTGCCAGCAGTCCAATACAGCGGGCGTTCTCTGAAGCTTTCTTC. It is translated as CASSPIQRAFSEAFF. The J gene is TRBJ1-1, the V gene TRBV28, with no clear D. This CDR3 contains 15 residues. Per the germline V gene, CDR1 is MDHEN and CDR2 is SYDVKM.

The V call is TRBV7-6, the J call TRBJ1-2; D possibly corresponds to TRBD1 (6 bases). The CDR3 length is 15 residues. Germline V gene data show CDR1 as SGHVS and CDR2 as FNYEAQ. V was shortened by 5 bases and J by 7 bases, with 20 bases between the two germline ends. The CDR3 region has the DNA TGTGCCAGCAGCCCGGAGGGGGTCCGACAGAGTGGCTACACCTTC. Amino acid sequence: CASSPEGVRQSGYTF.

For this clone: The sample holds other DNA sequences that translate to the same CDR3. This rearrangement joins TRBV6-1 to TRBJ1-2, with TRBD1 identical over 7 bases. CDR3 length equals 13 residues. J lost 4 bases, V lost 3 bases, and 2 bases had no gene match. Per the germline V gene, CDR1 is MNHNS and CDR2 is SASEGT. The CDR3 reads CASSEAGGYGYTF. CDR3 DNA: TGTGCCAGCAGTGAGGCAGGGGGCTATGGCTACACCTTC.

This clone has just one count. In DNA form, the CDR3 reads TGTGCCAGCAGCCAAGTGGGGGCGCGGGACAATGAGCAGTTCTTC. Translating it yields CASSQVGARDNEQFF. The chain is built from TRBV4-2 and TRBJ2-1, with D maybe TRBD1 (6 bases). V was clipped by 1 base and J by 5 bases, with 12 bases between them. Germline CDR1 and CDR2: LGHNA and YNFKEQ. The CDR3 is 15 residues long.

The rearrangement links TRBV2 to TRBJ2-7, with 9 bases lining up with TRBD2. Germline assignment: CDR1 SNHLY and CDR2 FYNNEI. V lost 4 bases to trimming and J lost 6 bases; unmatched junction nucleotides: 7. The CDR3 loop spans 14 amino acids. The CDR3 nucleotides are TGTGCCAGCAGTGGCGGCTATAGCGGGGGCGAGCAGTACTTC. It yields the protein CASSGGYSGGEQYF.

CDR3 bases: TGTGCCAGCTCACCACAAACTCCCCCAACCTACGAGCAGTACTTC. Protein product: CASSPQTPPTYEQYF. This chain uses TRBV18 with TRBJ2-7, with D unclear. CDR1 and CDR2 (germline): KGHSH, LQKENI. V lost 1 base to trimming and J lost 2 bases, with 12 bases between them. The CDR3 sequence is 15 residues long.

CDR3 sequence (DNA): TGCAGCGTTGGAACAGGGGGGAATCAGCCCCAGCATTTT. It specifies CSVGTGGNQPQHF. The chain combines TRBV29-1 with TRBJ1-5, with 8 bases lining up with TRBD1. The CDR3 has 13 amino acids. The J segment lost 4 bases and the V segment lost 4 bases, leaving 3 bases of the junction unmatched. Germline assignment: CDR1 SQVTM and CDR2 ANQGSEA.

The chain recombines TRBV6-6 with TRBJ1-2, with 12 bases identical to TRBD1. The CDR3 extends over 16 amino acids. Germline V gene sequence: CDR1 MNHNY, CDR2 SVGAGI (reference sequence). V shed 5 bases and J 3 bases; nucleotides not matched to a gene: 7. The CDR3 nucleotides read TGTGCCAGCAGTGGGACAGGGGGCGTCGGGGACTATGGCTACACCTTC. It yields the protein CASSGTGGVGDYGYTF.

V gene TRBV6-5 combines with J gene TRBJ2-7; a weak D match, TRBD2 (6 bases). The CDR3 is 14 residues long. CDR1 MNHEY and CDR2 SVGAGI come from the germline V gene. Trimming removed 6 bases from V and 0 bases from J, with 12 bases in between. CDR3 coding DNA: TGTGCCAGCAGAGGCCGGGACTTCTCCTACGAGCAGTACTTC. Amino acids: CASRGRDFSYEQYF.